Following are 15 T cell receptor beta chains from one sample sequenced in a study of breast tumors, draining lymph nodes, adjacent tissues. One entry per CDR3 protein results from TCRdb running MiXCR on the multiplex PCR reads. The table lists over 250,000 distinct CDR3 sequences, 30% to 35% of them singletons. The lymph nodes were axillary draining lymph nodes from breast cancer patients. Material: axillary lymph node tissue. These receptors were obtained from a female donor with breast cancer. Some clones in this sample may be carry-over from other donors' samples.

Ten or more counts support this clonotype. CDR3 nucleotides: TGTGCCAGCAGCGTAGGTGGAGCGGGAGAGACCCAGTACTTC. As protein: CASSVGGAGETQYF. The chain employs TRBV9 and TRBJ2-5, with D possibly matching TRBD2 (6 bases). Trimming left V 0 bases short and J 4 bases short, with 10 bases between. The germline CDR1 and CDR2 sequences are SGDLS and YYNGEE. The CDR3 length is 14 residues. Combining the CDR3 with reference TRBV9 and TRBJ2-5 gives the whole variable domain DSGVTQTPKHLITATGQRVTLRCSPRSGDLSVYWYQQSLDQGLQFLIQYYNGEERAKGNILERFSAQQFPDLHSELNLSSLELGDSALYFCASSVGGAGETQYFGPGTRLLVL.

Remarks on this clonotype: No conserved phenylalanine or tryptophan ends this CDR3, so it is likely a read error. No DNA is shown, since the ends of the CDR3 on it are uncertain; the CDR3 is the one TCRdb lists. The chain couples TRBV7-9 to TRBJ2-5; the table calls TRBD2, which could not be checked here. In germline, CDR1 is SEHNR, CDR2 FQNEAQ (reference sequence). The CDR3 extends over 8 residues, inclusive of both ends. The CDR3 loop is CASSPGTS.

Notes on this clonotype: Given a much more abundant clone one base away, this may be a read error. The rearrangement uses TRBV19 and TRBJ2-3; D possibly corresponds to TRBD2 (6 bases). V was shortened by 5 bases and J by 8 bases, with 23 bases between the two germline ends. CDR3 size: 16 residues. Germline-derived CDR1 and CDR2 are LNHDA and SQIVND (reference sequence). In DNA, the CDR3 is TGTGCCAGTAGTCTTTGGGACTCTGGGGGATGGGGTACGCAGTATTTT. The encoded protein is CASSLWDSGGWGTQYF.

About this clonotype: A much larger clone lies a single base off, so this may be a read error. This rearrangement joins TRBV11-2 to TRBJ2-2, with D possibly matching TRBD2 (5 bases). Trimming shortened V by 1 base and J by 9 bases, and 12 bases separated the two germline ends. Germline-derived CDR1 and CDR2 are SGHAT and FQNNGV. The CDR3 runs 14 residues. The CDR3 DNA reads TGTGCCAGCAGCTTAGTGGGAGAAACCCGGGAGCTGTTTTTT. Translating it yields CASSLVGETRELFF.

Details on this clonotype: Being one base from a much bigger clone, this may be a read error. J is TRBJ1-5 and V is TRBV6-5; D ambiguous. The CDR3 runs 14 residues. CDR1 and CDR2 (germline): MNHEY, SVGAGI. The CDR3 sequence is CASRALGNNRPQHF. The CDR3 coding sequence is TGTGCCAGCAGGGCCCTGGGGAACAATCGGCCCCAGCATTTT.

The chain couples TRBV20-1 to TRBJ2-1; 8 bases match TRBD2. CDR3 size: 17 residues. Trimming cost V 6 bases and J 0 bases; bases outside gene matches: 13. The germline V gene encodes CDR1 DFQATT and CDR2 SNEGSKA (reference sequence). The CDR3 DNA follows: TGCAGTGCGGACGGGGGGGTAGTAGCGGCCTCCTACAATGAGCAGTTCTTC. This encodes CSADGGVVAASYNEQFF.

Remarks on this clonotype: This likely comes from a read error, as the CDR3 has no conserved phenylalanine or tryptophan at its end. No DNA is shown, since the ends of the CDR3 on it are uncertain; the CDR3 is the one TCRdb lists. The chain joins TRBV30 to TRBJ1-6; TRBD1, the D gene given by the table, was not confirmed from the DNA. With termini counted, the CDR3 has 9 amino acids. Germline V gene sequence: CDR1 GTSNPN, CDR2 SVGIG (reference sequence). CDR3 protein: CAWSEVPKG.

In this sample, this clonotype turned up many times. The J gene is TRBJ1-4, the V gene TRBV12-3 or TRBV12-4; TRBD1 agrees at 8 bases. The ends lost 6 bases at V and 8 bases at J; junction bases unmatched: 17. The CDR3 runs 17 residues. CDR3 region: CASSQQSTGGGSEKLFF. The DNA of the CDR3 is TGTGCCAGCAGCCAACAATCTACAGGGGGGGGAAGCGAAAAACTGTTTTTT.

The rearrangement joins TRBV7-8 to TRBJ2-2, with 10 bases that match TRBD1. The CDR3 consists of 15 residues. V shed 5 bases, J shed 7 bases, and the junction held 7 bases outside the gene matches. Looked up from germline, CDR1 is SGHVS and CDR2 is FQNEAQ. The CDR3 spells CASSADRGRVGELFF. CDR3 in DNA: TGTGCCAGCAGCGCAGACAGGGGGCGGGTCGGGGAGCTGTTTTTT.

With respect to this clonotype: One junction end disagrees with the germline gene, perhaps due to a read error. The V gene is TRBV12-5, the J gene TRBJ2-1, with 9 bases aligning to TRBD2. The CDR3 length is 15 residues. Germline-derived CDR1 and CDR2 are LGHNT and FRNRAP. The CDR3 region is CAGGDSGSSYNEQFF. The CDR3 DNA follows: TGTGCTGGTGGGGATAGCGGGAGCTCCTACAATGAGCAGTTCTTC.

Note on this clonotype: At one end, the junction sequence differs from germline, possibly due to a read error. The chain couples TRBV6-6 to TRBJ2-5; D is uncertain. The CDR3 has 15 amino acids. Germline CDR1 and CDR2: MNHNY and SVGAGI (reference sequence). The DNA for the CDR3 is TGTGCCAGCAGTCACTCGAGTCTCCTCGGGGAGACCCAGTACTTC. It is translated as CASSHSSLLGETQYF.

This chain connects TRBV2 to TRBJ2-7, with D perhaps assigned TRBD1 or TRBD2 (5 bases each). Trimming pared 0 bases from V and 5 bases from J, leaving 8 bases between. The CDR3 consists of 13 residues. CDR1 and CDR2 (germline): SNHLY, FYNNEI. DNA for the CDR3: TGTGCCAGCAGTGAAGCGGGGGTAAACGAGCAGTACTTC. Translating it yields CASSEAGVNEQYF.

This clonotype was observed at least ten times. This sequence joins TRBV6-5 and TRBJ2-1, with TRBD2 identical over 9 bases. The J segment lost 6 bases and the V segment lost 6 bases, leaving 9 bases of the junction unmatched. CDR1 is MNHEY and CDR2 is SVGAGI in the germline V gene. This CDR3 is built from 15 residues. Written as DNA, the CDR3 is TGTGCCAGCAGGGAAGCTAGCGGGACCTCCAATGAGCAGTTCTTC. It encodes CASREASGTSNEQFF.

This clonotype occurred a few times. J is TRBJ2-7 and V is TRBV6-2 or TRBV6-3, with a weak D call TRBD2 (6 bases). In germline, CDR1 is MNHEY, CDR2 SVGEGT. V was shortened by 2 bases and J by 4 bases, with 12 bases between the two germline ends. There are 14 residues in the CDR3. The CDR3 sequence is CASSYRDFNYEQYF. The CDR3 nucleotides are TGTGCCAGCAGTTACCGGGACTTTAATTACGAGCAGTACTTC.

Of note for this clonotype: Since a much larger clone is just one base distant, this may be a read error. The genes are TRBV20-1 and TRBJ2-7; D is uncertain. The CDR3 is made up of 11 amino acids. The germline CDR1 and CDR2 sequences are DFQATT and SNEGSKA (reference sequence). The CDR3: CSARRGDEQSF. The DNA for the CDR3 is TGCAGTGCTAGGAGAGGTGACGAGCAGTCCTTC.